This T cell receptor (beta chain) originates from a study of T cell responses to AZD1222 COVID-19 vaccine. Study background: The analysis combined second doses at about 4 or about 12 weeks.

As concerns this clone: What it binds is not known.

Clones were read by immunoSEQ multiplex PCR, and TCRdb kept only the in-frame ones, dropping some. The table records 100,000 to 150,000 clones, about nine tenths of them present only once. Overall study results and limits: The study identified only 6 or 7 AZD1222 recipients as seropositive at baseline. When two AZD1222 doses had been given, Spike-specific TCR breadth and depth rose.

Sequencing was performed on peripheral blood, taken on day 0 of AZD1222 vaccination. The receptor comes from an adult in good health.

CDR3 DNA sequence: TGTGCCAGCAGGGTCACCTCGATCCAGCCCCAGCATTTT. Encoded protein: CASRVTSIQPQHF. The chain recombines TRBV6-5 with TRBJ1-5; no clear D gene. Germline assignment: CDR1 MNHEY and CDR2 SVGAGI. This CDR3 is 13 amino acids long. Trimming removed 6 bases from V and 7 bases from J, with 13 bases in between.